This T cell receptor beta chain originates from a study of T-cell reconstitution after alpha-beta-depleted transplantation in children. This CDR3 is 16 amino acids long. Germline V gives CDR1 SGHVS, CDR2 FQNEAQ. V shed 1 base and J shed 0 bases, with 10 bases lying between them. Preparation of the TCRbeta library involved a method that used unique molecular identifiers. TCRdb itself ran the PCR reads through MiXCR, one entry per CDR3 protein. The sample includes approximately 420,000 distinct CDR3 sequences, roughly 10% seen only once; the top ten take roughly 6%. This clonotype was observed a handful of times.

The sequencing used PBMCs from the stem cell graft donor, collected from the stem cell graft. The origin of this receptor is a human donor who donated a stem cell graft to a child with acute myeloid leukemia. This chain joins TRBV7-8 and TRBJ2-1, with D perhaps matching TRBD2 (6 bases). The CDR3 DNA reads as TGTGCCAGCAGCTTAGGAGTCGGGAGCTCCTACAATGAGCAGTTCTTC. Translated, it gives CASSLGVGSSYNEQFF.